This T cell receptor (beta chain) appears in the sequencing data of a study of tumor and adjacent non-tumor tissue in lung cancer. Study in general: The patients, roughly eleven men and 5 or 6 women, were roughly 30 to 80 with stage I to III disease. Findings and limits, study-wide: Higher tumor TCR diversity was associated with shorter survival. Top 100 clones took a larger repertoire share in normal lung.

Germline V gene data show CDR1 as LGHNA and CDR2 as YNFKEQ. The length of the CDR3 is 14 residues. About this clonotype itself: Its antigen is as yet unknown. Relative to the germline gene, one junction end is altered; a read error may explain this.

Three rounds of nested PCR, following a modified ARM-PCR protocol, produced the TCRbeta library. One entry per CDR3 protein results from TCRdb running MiXCR on the multiplex PCR reads. This table has 98,000 or so distinct CDR3 sequences, more than 80% appearing once. RNA was extracted from bulk tissue without any cell sorting. The normal lung tissue was taken more than 3 cm from the tumor edge. Newly diagnosed lung cancer patients had thoracic surgery in China, August–late 2014, without prior chemotherapy. The chain links TRBV4-2 to TRBJ2-2, with no clear D. Sequencing was done on a sample of distant non-tumor lung tissue. This clonotype was obtained from a man aged 60-69 years with small cell lung cancer. CDR3 sequence (DNA): TGTGTCAGCAGCCAAGTCTCATCACCCGGGGAGCTGTTTTTT. Translating gives CVSSQVSSPGELFF.